These 28 T cell receptor beta chains were sequenced from one sample in a study of cytomegalovirus exposure and HLA in healthy donors. PCR employed 60 Vbeta and 13 Jbeta primers. TCRdb's copy holds only in-frame clones and misses some; the assay was immunoSEQ multiplex PCR. The data show some 120,000 clones, roughly 75% seen once. The sequenced sample was PBMCs. Source of these receptors: a man aged 25 to 40 in good health and CMV-seronegative.

This clone was observed a handful of times. This rearrangement joins TRBV4-1 to TRBJ2-2; tentatively, D is TRBD1 (5 bases). Germline CDR1 MGHRA, CDR2 YSYEKL. CDR3 length: 13 amino acids. The V end was cut by 6 bases, the J end by 7 bases, with 12 bases between. The CDR3 region has the DNA TGCGCCAGCAGTCGTGACAGAATCGGGGAGCTGTTTTTT. Protein sequence: CASSRDRIGELFF.

The rearrangement uses TRBV27 and TRBJ1-1; maybe TRBD1 (6 bases). CDR3 length: 15 amino acids. Germline V gene sequence: CDR1 MNHEY, CDR2 SMNVEV (reference sequence). Here the CDR3 reads CASKIAGEGNTEAFF. CDR3 nucleotides: TGTGCTTCTAAAATTGCAGGGGAGGGGAACACTGAAGCTTTCTTT.

V gene TRBV19 combines with J gene TRBJ2-3; D not resolved. V shed 4 bases and J shed 7 bases, with 15 bases lying between them. In germline, CDR1 is LNHDA, CDR2 SQIVND (reference sequence). This CDR3 is 14 amino acids long. The chain's CDR3 is CASSTVGPSYTQYF. DNA for the CDR3: TGTGCCAGTAGTACTGTGGGCCCCTCCTATACGCAGTATTTT.

The chain couples TRBV28 to TRBJ1-5, with TRBD1 as a possible D gene (6 bases). This CDR3 region has 15 residues. Between the trimmed V and J ends, which lost 7 bases and 5 bases, there was a span of 18 bases. In germline, CDR1 is MDHEN, CDR2 SYDVKM. The CDR3, as DNA: TGTGCCAGCACCAGGGGCGGGGGCCGGGATCAGCCCCAGCATTTT. The encoded protein is CASTRGGGRDQPQHF.

CDR3 DNA sequence: TGTGCCAGCTCCCCTTGGGAGGAGCTTTACGAGCAGTACTTC. It specifies CASSPWEELYEQYF. The V and J genes are TRBV27 and TRBJ2-7, with a tentative D call TRBD2 (6 bases). CDR1 is MNHEY and CDR2 is SMNVEV in the germline V gene (reference sequence). The CDR3 spans 14 residues. V lost 8 bases, J lost 4 bases, and 18 bases lay in between.

This clone was picked up one time. The chain carries TRBV5-1 and TRBJ1-1; D is unresolved. Trimming stripped 4 bases from V and 0 bases from J, with 7 bases between. The CDR3 consists of 13 residues. Germline V CDR1 and CDR2: SGHRS, YFSETQ. The CDR3 reads CASSQEVNTEAFF. The DNA of the CDR3 is TGCGCCAGCAGCCAGGAAGTGAACACTGAAGCTTTCTTT.

The chain is built from TRBV5-1 and TRBJ1-2, with D possibly matching TRBD1 (6 bases). The V end lost 2 bases, the J end lost 3 bases, and 17 bases lay between the germline ends. The CDR3 has 16 amino acids. CDR1 and CDR2 (germline): SGHRS, YFSETQ. The chain's CDR3 is CASSLTLRDTYYGYTF. CDR3 nucleotide sequence: TGCGCCAGCAGCTTAACTCTTCGGGACACCTACTATGGCTACACCTTC.

V gene TRBV5-4 combines with J gene TRBJ1-1; 8 positions agree with TRBD1. Per the germline V gene, CDR1 is SGHNT and CDR2 is YYREEE (reference sequence). V gave up 4 bases and J gave up 1 base; unmatched junction bases: 6. The CDR3 is 15 amino acids. For the CDR3, the DNA is TGTGCCAGCAGCCCGGTCCAGGGGGCGAACACTGAAGCTTTCTTT. Translated, it gives CASSPVQGANTEAFF.

The J gene is TRBJ2-2, the V gene TRBV6-1; 7 bases fit TRBD1. CDR3 length: 14 amino acids. The germline V gene has CDR1 MNHNS and CDR2 SASEGT. The V segment lost 10 bases and the J segment 2 bases; nucleotides outside the gene matches: 7. The CDR3 DNA sequence: TGTGCCACCAAGGGGGCCCGCAACACCGGGGAGCTGTTTTTT. The encoded protein is CATKGARNTGELFF.

The gene calls are TRBV6-6 and TRBJ2-2; D is perhaps TRBD2 (6 bases). From germline, CDR1 is MNHNY and CDR2 SVGAGI (reference sequence). CDR3 length equals 15 residues. Trimming left V 8 bases short and J 5 bases short, with 18 bases between. The CDR3 nucleotides read TGTGCCAGCTCGGACTGGGGGACTGCAACCGGGGAGCTGTTTTTT. As protein: CASSDWGTATGELFF.

CDR3: CASRHIQGNQPQHF. CDR3 nucleotide sequence: TGTGCCAGCAGGCATATACAGGGGAATCAGCCCCAGCATTTT. The J gene is TRBJ1-5, the V gene TRBV6-5; 7 bases line up with TRBD1. Germline assignment: CDR1 MNHEY and CDR2 SVGAGI. V shed 6 bases and J 4 bases; nucleotides not matched to a gene: 6. CDR3 length: 14 residues.

V and J are TRBV9 and TRBJ2-7, with 9 bases matching TRBD1. The CDR3 runs 16 residues. V gave up 0 bases and J gave up 5 bases; unmatched junction bases: 9. Per the germline V gene, CDR1 is SGDLS and CDR2 is YYNGEE. The chain's CDR3 is CASSVEGGTGFNEQYF. The CDR3 DNA reads as TGTGCCAGCAGCGTAGAAGGGGGGACAGGGTTCAACGAGCAGTACTTC.

The CDR3 nucleotides read TGTGCCAGCAGTTTAGTGGGCTCCGGCTCCTACGAGCAGTACTTC. Protein product: CASSLVGSGSYEQYF. The V and J genes are TRBV28 and TRBJ2-7; no reliable D call. The V and J ends lost 2 bases and 0 bases respectively, with 11 bases between them. The V gene's germline CDR1 is MDHEN and CDR2 SYDVKM. The CDR3 consists of 15 residues.

This clone was counted between two and nine times. The rearrangement links TRBV4-3 to TRBJ2-2; 7 positions match TRBD1. J was trimmed by 7 bases and V by 3 bases; bases with no gene match: 8. In germline, CDR1 is LGHNA, CDR2 YSLEER. There are 15 residues in the CDR3. CDR3 in DNA: TGCGCCAGCAGCCATGCTGACAGGGTAGGCGGGGAGCTGTTTTTT. The encoded protein is CASSHADRVGGELFF.

The chain employs TRBV4-1 and TRBJ2-7, with 11 bases that match TRBD1. With V trimmed by 4 bases and J by 5 bases, 10 bases remained unmatched. The CDR3 loop spans 16 amino acids. Germline CDR1 MGHRA, CDR2 YSYEKL. The CDR3 DNA sequence: TGCGCCAGCAGCCGTGAGATCGGACAGGGGGCTAACGAGCAGTACTTC. It encodes CASSREIGQGANEQYF.

This chain uses TRBV7-2 with TRBJ2-6, with D tentatively TRBD1 (5 bases). The V gene's germline CDR1 is SGHTA and CDR2 FQGNSA. V shed 5 bases and J shed 2 bases, with 10 bases lying between them. CDR3 length: 15 amino acids. The DNA of the CDR3 is TGTGCCAGCAGCCTCAGCAGGGCTGGGGCCAACGTCCTGACTTTC. It codes for CASSLSRAGANVLTF.

Here the CDR3 DNA reads TGTGCCAGCGAACAGGTTCCGAGAGGAGATACGCAGTATTTT. Translation: CASEQVPRGDTQYF. The chain uses TRBV28 and TRBJ2-3, with TRBD1 as a possible D gene (5 bases). V was shortened by 8 bases and J by 5 bases, with 17 bases between the two germline ends. The length of the CDR3 is 14 residues. Looked up from germline, CDR1 is MDHEN and CDR2 is SYDVKM.

This clone was counted only a few times. The chain carries TRBV9 and TRBJ1-1; possible D gene TRBD1, 5 bases. V was cut by 4 bases and J by 3 bases, with 16 bases left in between. The V gene's germline CDR1 is SGDLS and CDR2 YYNGEE. This CDR3 region has 15 residues. CDR3 coding DNA: TGTGCCAGCAGCTCCCGGTTCGGGGGTGACACTGAAGCTTTCTTT. It is translated as CASSSRFGGDTEAFF.

The rearrangement links TRBV30 to TRBJ2-7; D unresolved. The CDR3 spans 13 residues. V was clipped by 2 bases and J by 3 bases, with 11 bases between them. In germline, CDR1 is GTSNPN, CDR2 SVGIG (reference sequence). CDR3 loop: CAWSSGLGYEQYF. In DNA form, the CDR3 reads TGTGCCTGGAGTTCAGGTTTGGGCTACGAGCAGTACTTC.

The chain employs TRBV15 and TRBJ1-2; D remains unclear. The CDR3 consists of 14 residues. Germline V gene data show CDR1 as LNHNV and CDR2 as YYDKDF (reference sequence). V lost 1 base, J lost 2 bases, and 8 bases lay in between. The CDR3 bases are TGTGCCACCAGCAGAGGCAGGCCCAACTATGGCTACACCTTC. This sequence encodes CATSRGRPNYGYTF.

This clone was detected only once. V usage is TRBV19 and J usage is TRBJ2-5, with 12 nucleotides matching TRBD2. Germline CDR1 and CDR2: LNHDA and SQIVND (reference sequence). This CDR3 contains 19 residues. Trimming removed 4 bases from V and 2 bases from J; junction bases left unmatched: 14. The CDR3 sequence is CASSNRVTSGGRRQETQYF. As DNA, the CDR3 is TGTGCCAGTAGTAACAGGGTGACTAGCGGGGGCCGGAGACAAGAGACCCAGTACTTC.

The rearrangement joins TRBV7-8 to TRBJ2-7; D might be TRBD2 (5 bases). The CDR3 runs to 19 residues. Germline CDR1 reads SGHVS; CDR2 reads FQNEAQ. Trimming shortened V by 1 base and J by 0 bases, and 22 bases separated the two germline ends. In DNA form, the CDR3 reads TGTGCCAGCAGCTTAGTCTCTGCGGGCGGCGTTCCTATCTCCTACGAGCAGTACTTC. This gives the protein CASSLVSAGGVPISYEQYF.

V gene TRBV28 combines with J gene TRBJ1-1; no firm D call. CDR3 length: 15 residues. V was pared by 2 bases and J by 0 bases, with 10 bases between. CDR1 MDHEN and CDR2 SYDVKM come from the germline V gene. The CDR3 sequence is CASSLGGSMNTEAFF. CDR3 bases: TGTGCCAGCAGTTTAGGTGGCAGTATGAACACTGAAGCTTTCTTT.

The V call is TRBV6-6, the J call TRBJ1-1; 11 bases align to TRBD1. This CDR3 has 16 amino acids. Germline CDR1 is MNHNY and CDR2 is SVGAGI (reference sequence). V lost 6 bases and J lost 0; bases outside the gene matches: 6. CDR3 DNA sequence: TGTGCCAGCAGGGACAGGGGGCTGGGGATGAACACTGAAGCTTTCTTT. Protein: CASRDRGLGMNTEAFF.

The chain couples TRBV29-1 to TRBJ2-1; D gene ambiguous. This CDR3 comprises 13 residues. Germline CDR1 is SQVTM and CDR2 is ANQGSEA. V dropped 5 bases and J dropped 8 bases, with 16 bases sitting between them. CDR3 loop: CSVLTGSVDEQFF. The CDR3 nucleotides are TGCAGCGTTCTTACTGGCAGCGTGGATGAGCAGTTCTTC.

This clone occurred a few times. J is TRBJ2-3 and V is TRBV15, with 7 bases aligning to TRBD1. The CDR3 spans 15 residues. J lost 0 bases, V lost 4 bases, and 4 bases had no gene match. CDR1 is LNHNV and CDR2 is YYDKDF in the germline V gene (reference sequence). In nucleotides, the CDR3 is TGTGCCACCAGCACGTCGGACAGGAGCACAGATACGCAGTATTTT. Its translation: CATSTSDRSTDTQYF.

The CDR3 DNA reads TGTGCCAGCAGTTTTGGGGCGAACACACCAACCTACGAGCAGTACTTC. Translated, it gives CASSFGANTPTYEQYF. V is TRBV6-5 and J is TRBJ2-7, with D perhaps matching TRBD1 (5 bases). The length of the CDR3 is 16 residues. Trimming took 4 bases from V and 2 from J, leaving 18 bases between them. Germline CDR1 is MNHEY and CDR2 is SVGAGI.

This clone was counted a few times. The CDR3 nucleotides read TGTGCCAGCAGCCAACTCTTTTCGGGAGTAGCGACTAGCACAGATACGCAGTATTTT. It translates to CASSQLFSGVATSTDTQYF. This chain joins TRBV4-2 and TRBJ2-3; TRBD2 is a possible D gene (6 bases). V lost 2 bases and J lost 0, with 21 bases in between. CDR1 and CDR2 (germline): LGHNA, YNFKEQ. The CDR3 is made up of 19 amino acids.